One sample yielded the 26 T cell receptor beta chains listed below, sequenced in a study of post-analysis software for immune sequencing data (dated by TCRdb to between 2015 and 2016). The paper's findings and limits, for the study overall: Patients showed significantly higher frequencies than controls for roughly five TRBV segments, among them TRBV5-6, TRBV5-1 and TRBV20-1.

The library relied on PCR. Instrument used: Illumina HiSeq 2500. To reduce PCR and sequencing biases, unique molecular identifiers were incorporated into the TCR beta cDNA libraries. The raw public reads went through TCRdb reprocessing: fastp at Q25, MiXCR clone calling, in-frame beta chains kept. Each CDR3 protein gets just one entry, which takes the most common genes and DNA from the rows behind it. Across this sample there are about 500,000 distinct CDR3 sequences, with under 55% seen only once. Clones ranked in the top ten supply around an eighth of the sample. Their recognized antigens are unknown. Sequenced material: blood. The source is a girl aged 5-17 years with multiple sclerosis.

This clonotype came up once. The V and J genes are TRBV20-1 and TRBJ2-1; TRBD1 or TRBD2 may be the D gene (6 bases each). The ends were cut back, 5 bases at V and 5 bases at J, with 10 bases in the middle. The CDR3 has 12 amino acids. The germline V gene has CDR1 DFQATT and CDR2 SNEGSKA (reference sequence). The CDR3 sequence: CSAPRDNNEQFF. DNA for the CDR3: TGCAGTGCTCCGCGGGACAACAATGAGCAGTTCTTC.

The rearrangement uses TRBV5-1 and TRBJ2-4; D possibly corresponds to TRBD1 (5 bases). TRBJ2-7 explains the end of the DNA better; the J call may be wrong. In germline, CDR1 is SGHRS, CDR2 YFSETQ. The CDR3 runs 13 residues. As DNA, the CDR3 is TGCGCCAGCAGCCCAGGGAATCTTTACGAGCAGTACTTC. Its protein is CASSPGNLYEQYF.

The chain combines TRBV4-1 with TRBJ2-7; D unclear. Trimming removed 0 bases from V and 0 bases from J, with 6 bases in between. This CDR3 region has 14 residues. Germline V gene sequence: CDR1 MGHRA, CDR2 YSYEKL. The CDR3 DNA reads TGCGCCAGCAGCCAAGATCGGAACTCCTACGAGCAGTACTTC. This codes for CASSQDRNSYEQYF.

For this clonotype: A read error may account for a junction end that differs from germline. The chain uses TRBV7-7 and TRBJ2-5, with a tentative D call TRBD2 (6 bases). The CDR3 length is 13 residues. Germline V gene data show CDR1 as SSHAT and CDR2 as FNYEAQ (reference sequence). The CDR3 DNA is TGTGCTAGCACAACTAGCAACCAAGAGACCCAGTACTTC. This codes for CASTTSNQETQYF.

The J gene is TRBJ2-3, the V gene TRBV28, with D possibly being TRBD2 (6 bases). CDR3 length: 13 residues. Germline V gene data show CDR1 as MDHEN and CDR2 as SYDVKM. With 4 bases removed from V and 6 bases from J, the gap between germline ends came to 11 bases. The CDR3 nucleotides are TGTGCCAGCAGTTCGCTAGCGAAGGATACGCAGTATTTT. Residues: CASSSLAKDTQYF.

The J gene is TRBJ2-1, the V gene TRBV28; possibly TRBD1 for D (5 bases). V lost 5 bases, J lost 2 bases, and 10 bases lay in between. Germline V gene data show CDR1 as MDHEN and CDR2 as SYDVKM. The CDR3 spans 14 residues. CDR3 nucleotide sequence: TGTGCCAGCAGTACAGGTGACCCCTACAATGAGCAGTTCTTC. Amino acid sequence: CASSTGDPYNEQFF.

This clonotype appeared a few times. This chain connects TRBV29-1 to TRBJ2-5; D tentatively reads TRBD1 or TRBD2 (5 bases each). Matching the DNA end better, TRBJ2-7 makes the J call doubtful. Germline CDR1 SQVTM, CDR2 ANQGSEA. The CDR3 loop spans 12 amino acids. CDR3 nucleotide sequence: TGCAGCGTCCGACGGGGCAAAAACGAGCAGTACTTC. Protein product: CSVRRGKNEQYF.

V usage is TRBV28 and J usage is TRBJ2-7, with D tentatively TRBD1 (6 bases). Deletions cut 5 bases from V and 2 bases from J, with 19 bases between. The CDR3 consists of 16 residues. Germline CDR1 is MDHEN and CDR2 is SYDVKM. CDR3 protein: CASSVTTGTPTYEQYF. As DNA, the CDR3 is TGTGCCAGCAGTGTAACCACCGGGACACCCACCTACGAGCAGTACTTC. The full variable domain, its missing parts supplied by reference TRBV28 and TRBJ2-7, is DVKVTQSSRYLVKRTGEKVFLECVQDMDHENMFWYRQDPGLGLRLIYFSYDVKMKEKGDIPEGYSVSREKKERFSLILESASTNQTSMYLCASSVTTGTPTYEQYFGPGTRLTVT.

V is TRBV6-5 and J is TRBJ2-7; D unresolved. V was trimmed by 7 bases and J by 5 bases, leaving 24 bases between them. The CDR3 runs to 16 residues. Germline V gives CDR1 MNHEY, CDR2 SVGAGI. In DNA, the CDR3 is TGTGCCAGCAAAGGTGGTAAGGATATCGGCACCCACGAGCAGTACTTC. Residues: CASKGGKDIGTHEQYF.

The chain has TRBV28 and TRBJ2-7; D might be TRBD2 (6 bases). From germline, CDR1 is MDHEN and CDR2 SYDVKM. Deletions cut 3 bases from V and 6 bases from J, with 12 bases between. The CDR3 has 13 amino acids. The CDR3 nucleotides are TGTGCCAGCAGTTTTGCGGGATCAGGCGAGCAGTACTTC. Its protein is CASSFAGSGEQYF.

This clonotype came up a few times. The V and J genes are TRBV6-5 and TRBJ2-2; the D gene is possibly TRBD1 (6 bases). This CDR3 comprises 15 residues. In germline, CDR1 is MNHEY, CDR2 SVGAGI. V lost 7 bases to trimming and J lost 4 bases, with 16 bases between them. CDR3 DNA sequence: TGTGCCAGCACAGAATCAACAGGGTTCACCGGGGAGCTGTTTTTT. Translation gives CASTESTGFTGELFF.

The gene calls are TRBV20-1 and TRBJ2-1; 8 bases agree with TRBD1. Trimming took 1 base from V and 3 from J; bases not matched to a gene: 5. CDR1 is DFQATT and CDR2 is SNEGSKA in the germline V gene (reference sequence). The CDR3 spans 15 residues. The CDR3 DNA reads as TGCAGTGCTAGAGGAACAGGGGGTAACTACAATGAGCAGTTCTTC. As protein: CSARGTGGNYNEQFF.

The sample holds a few counts of this clonotype. The chain is built from TRBV7-9 and TRBJ1-2; D gene ambiguous. The ends were cut back, 3 bases at V and 5 bases at J, with 10 bases in the middle. The CDR3 length is 13 residues. The V gene's germline CDR1 is SEHNR and CDR2 FQNEAQ (reference sequence). The CDR3 reads CASSLMVPYGYTF. The CDR3 nucleotides are TGTGCCAGCAGCTTGATGGTCCCATATGGCTACACCTTC.

There are many counts of this clonotype. The V call is TRBV10-1, the J call TRBJ2-7; 9 bases are shared with TRBD1. The CDR3 is 16 residues long. CDR1 WNHNN and CDR2 SYGVQD come from the germline V gene (reference sequence). The J segment lost 1 base and the V segment lost 1 base, leaving 5 bases of the junction unmatched. In DNA, the CDR3 is TGCGCCAGCAGTGAGTTTCCGGGACAGGGTTCCTACGAGCAGTACTTC. This codes for CASSEFPGQGSYEQYF.

The rearrangement links TRBV20-1 to TRBJ1-5, with a possible D match to TRBD1 (6 bases). Germline loops: CDR1 DFQATT, CDR2 SNEGSKA (reference sequence). The CDR3 has 14 amino acids. V shed 0 bases and J shed 6 bases, with 12 bases lying between them. The chain's CDR3 is CSARDRTGPQPQHF. The CDR3 coding sequence is TGCAGTGCTAGAGACCGAACAGGGCCTCAGCCCCAGCATTTT.

The V gene is TRBV2, the J gene TRBJ1-2; no definite D call. V dropped 3 bases and J dropped 5 bases, with 7 bases sitting between them. Looked up from germline, CDR1 is SNHLY and CDR2 is FYNNEI. The CDR3 extends over 12 amino acids. CDR3 region: CASSDASYGYTF. CDR3 nucleotides: TGTGCCAGCAGTGACGCGTCTTATGGCTACACCTTC.

The gene calls are TRBV28 and TRBJ1-5; 10 bases fit TRBD1. CDR3 length: 15 residues. CDR1 is MDHEN and CDR2 is SYDVKM in the germline V gene. After removal of 5 bases from V and 5 bases from J, the junction contained 6 bases not matched to a gene. The CDR3 DNA is TGTGCCAGCAGTCCGAGGACAGGGGGTTATCAGCCCCAGCATTTT. Its protein product is CASSPRTGGYQPQHF.

The chain has TRBV11-2 and TRBJ2-5; possibly TRBD2 for D (7 bases). This CDR3 contains 15 residues. Germline values: CDR1 SGHAT, CDR2 FQNNGV. V was trimmed by 10 bases and J by 4 bases, leaving 22 bases between them. As DNA, the CDR3 is TGTGCCACCCGAAGGGGGGGCGGGGGTACAGAGACCCAGTACTTC. Amino acid sequence: CATRRGGGGTETQYF. Using reference TRBV11-2 and TRBJ2-5 for the parts outside the CDR3, the full variable domain is EAGVAQSPRYKIIEKRQSVAFWCNPISGHATLYWYQQILGQGPKLLIQFQNNGVVDDSQLPKDRFSAERLKGVDSTLKIQPAKLEDSAVYLCATRRGGGGTETQYFGPGTRLLVL.

V usage is TRBV12-3 or TRBV12-4 and J usage is TRBJ2-1; 12 nucleotides line up with TRBD2. V lost 3 bases and J lost 9; bases outside the gene matches: 9. The CDR3 is 16 residues long. In nucleotides, the CDR3 is TGTGCCAGCAGTTTTCCCGGGACTAGCGGGTATATTGAGCAGTTCTTC. This codes for CASSFPGTSGYIEQFF.

CDR3 nucleotides: TGTGCCAGCAGCCGTGGGACACCTAACTATGGCTACACCTTC. Its translation: CASSRGTPNYGYTF. The V and J genes are TRBV12-3 or TRBV12-4 and TRBJ1-2, with a weak D call TRBD1 (6 bases). This CDR3 is 14 amino acids long. Trimming took off 6 bases at V and 0 bases at J, with 11 bases between the two ends.

The gene calls are TRBV4-1 and TRBJ2-5, with unresolved D. This CDR3 comprises 15 residues. The V gene lost 6 bases and the J gene lost 5 bases, with 19 bases spanning the gap. Germline V CDR1 and CDR2: MGHRA, YSYEKL. DNA for the CDR3: TGCGCCAGCAGTCGCACGTGGACCGAGATGGAGACCCAGTACTTC. It codes for CASSRTWTEMETQYF.

The CDR3 here is CSVRVGTASYEQYF. The CDR3 nucleotides read TGCAGCGTTCGGGTCGGAACAGCGAGTTACGAGCAGTACTTC. The J gene is TRBJ2-7, the V gene TRBV29-1, with D uncertain. Trimming stripped 5 bases from V and 4 bases from J, with 18 bases between. Germline V gives CDR1 SQVTM, CDR2 ANQGSEA. The CDR3 has 14 residues.

The V gene is TRBV6-5, the J gene TRBJ2-3; 7 bases line up with TRBD2. The CDR3 is made up of 16 amino acids. The junction had 10 bases not matched to a gene; V was cut back by 6 bases and J by 1 base. Germline-derived CDR1 and CDR2 are MNHEY and SVGAGI. The CDR3 loop reads CASSRSSGLRTDTQYF. The CDR3 coding sequence is TGTGCCAGCAGCCGAAGTAGCGGGCTACGCACAGATACGCAGTATTTT.

The chain couples TRBV20-1 to TRBJ2-3; D is undetermined. V lost 5 bases and J 5 bases, leaving 17 bases between the germline ends. The CDR3 loop spans 14 amino acids. Germline loops: CDR1 DFQATT, CDR2 SNEGSKA (reference sequence). This CDR3 reads CSALVAYRRDTQYF. The CDR3 DNA reads TGCAGTGCTCTAGTCGCGTACCGGAGAGATACGCAGTATTTT.

V is TRBV11-2 and J is TRBJ1-2; D is uncertain. The CDR3 runs 14 residues. The germline CDR1 and CDR2 sequences are SGHAT and FQNNGV. Trimming stripped 1 base from V and 1 base from J, with 7 bases between. CDR3: CASSLASFNYGYTF. The CDR3 bases are TGTGCCAGCAGCTTAGCGTCGTTTAACTATGGCTACACCTTC.

This clonotype has only a few counts. This chain uses TRBV12-3 or TRBV12-4 with TRBJ2-1; TRBD2 matches 13 bases. Trimming at V came to 3 bases and at J to 9 bases, leaving 5 bases not matched to a gene. There are 15 residues in the CDR3. The CDR3 sequence: CASSFGLAGVAEQFF. CDR3 in DNA: TGTGCCAGCAGTTTTGGACTAGCGGGAGTTGCTGAGCAGTTCTTC.